The clone carrying this TCR beta chain was picked up many times. Its cognate antigen is unknown. This CDR3 is 21 amino acids long. V was clipped by 7 bases and J by 4 bases, with 38 bases between them. Germline V gene data show CDR1 as SGHAT and CDR2 as FQNNGV. TCR beta CDR3 sequences were amplified from RNA transcripts. The study used the HTBI primer set for a first-round RT-PCR of the TCR CDR3. TCRdb independently ran MiXCR on the multiplex PCR reads; one entry per CDR3 protein. The sample holds about 500,000 distinct CDR3 sequences; about 16% are singletons and the top ten take roughly 29%. This entry belongs to a study of T cells in Graves' hyperthyroidism and ophthalmopathy. Study-level results: The model anticipated ophthalmopathy a median around 6 months pre-onset.

Investigators excluded patients with uncontrolled infection, other autoimmune disease, pregnancy or lactation. PBMCs were sourced from roughly 9.1 ml fresh peripheral blood. The sequence was obtained from a woman in her thirties with Graves' ophthalmopathy. The source material was blood. The chain has TRBV11-2 and TRBJ2-7, with D uncertain. The CDR3 nucleotides read TGTGCCAGCAACCTGTTGAACGAGGCAAAGAACACCCCAATCCGGCTTTACGAGCAGTACTTC. It encodes CASNLLNEAKNTPIRLYEQYF.